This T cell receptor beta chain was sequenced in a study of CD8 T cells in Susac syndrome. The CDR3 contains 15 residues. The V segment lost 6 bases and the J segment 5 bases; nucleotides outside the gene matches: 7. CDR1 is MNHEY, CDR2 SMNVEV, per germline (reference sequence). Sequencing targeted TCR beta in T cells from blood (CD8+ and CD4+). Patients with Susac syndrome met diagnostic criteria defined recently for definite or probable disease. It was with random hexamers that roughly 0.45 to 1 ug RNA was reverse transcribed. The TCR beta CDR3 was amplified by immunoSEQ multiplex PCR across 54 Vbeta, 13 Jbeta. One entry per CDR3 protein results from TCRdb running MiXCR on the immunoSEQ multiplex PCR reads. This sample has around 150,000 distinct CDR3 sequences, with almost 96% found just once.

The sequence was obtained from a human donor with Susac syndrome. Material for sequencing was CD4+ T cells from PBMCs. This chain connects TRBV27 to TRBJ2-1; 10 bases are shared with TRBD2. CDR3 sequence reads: CASRVAGGRDNEQFF. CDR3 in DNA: TGTGCCAGCAGAGTAGCGGGAGGTAGGGACAATGAGCAGTTCTTC.